This T cell receptor beta chain was profiled in a study of T cells after yellow fever vaccination. By 5'RACE template switching, TCR cDNA was produced, with a universal primer site and UMIs added in the process. In TCRdb, the 5' RACE reads were re-called with MiXCR into one record per CDR3 protein. This repertoire shows some 96,000 distinct CDR3 sequences, more than 7.5% found once; its top ten account for 16%. This clonotype showed up many times. Study outcomes and limitations: Primary-vaccination clones mostly resurfaced post-booster (nearly 97% CD4, roughly 90% CD8). Within FACS-sorted repertoires, abundant clonotypes contaminating from the bulk population could be present.

V was pared by 4 bases and J by 5 bases, with 7 bases of the junction left unmatched. CDR1 LGHNA and CDR2 YNFKEQ come from the germline V gene. The CDR3 is 14 residues long. Sequencing was performed on CD8+ T cells not binding an NS4B(214-222) dextramer, sorted from PBMCs, taken more than 13 days after the first yellow fever vaccination. The TCR sequence derives from a man aged 18 to 30 who received the YFV17D yellow fever vaccine. V usage is TRBV4-2 and J usage is TRBJ2-7, with TRBD1 matching over 8 bases. The chain's CDR3 is CASSRPQTGDEQYF. The CDR3 nucleotides read TGTGCCAGCAGCCGCCCCCAGACAGGGGACGAGCAGTACTTC.